This is a list of T cell receptor beta chains from one sample in a study of T cell changes during pregnancy in multiple sclerosis. Clones were sequenced by immunoSEQ multiplex PCR, and TCRdb holds only the in-frame ones, with some missing. The sample consists of about 40,000 clones, 90% to 95% of them appearing once. Sequencing used peripheral blood, obtained in the third trimester of pregnancy. All receptors derive from a female donor with multiple sclerosis, enrolled in a pregnancy study. Each CDR3 is given with its conserved first and last residue. D genes are given only for firm matches. Not every row has a clone size; where given, it reads once, few, many or a size class.

clone_size d_call j_call v_call cdr3_nt cdr3_aa
- - TRBJ2-1 TRBV4-3 TGCGCCAGCAGCCAAGATCCTCCCAGCTCGGAGTACAATGAGCAGTTCTTC CASSQDPPSSEYNEQFF
- TRBD2 TRBJ2-3 TRBV4-1 TGCGCCAGCAGCCTAATAGAAGCGGGAGCCGTAGATACGCAGTATTTT CASSLIEAGAVDTQYF
- TRBD2 TRBJ2-1 TRBV9 TGTGCCAGCAGCCCCCGAGGTAGCGGGGGGCCGAGCTCCTACAATGAGCAGTTCTTC CASSPRGSGGPSSYNEQFF
- TRBD1 TRBJ1-2 TRBV2 TGTGCCAGCAGTGTGGACAGGCGAGCTAACTATGGCTACACCTTC CASSVDRRANYGYTF
- - TRBJ1-2 TRBV5-6 TGTGCCAGCAGCTTGTCGGGCGGGACGGCCTATGGCTACACCTTC CASSLSGGTAYGYTF
- - TRBJ2-7 TRBV27 TGTGCCAGCAGTTTATCGCCAGGGCCCTACGAGCAGTACTTC CASSLSPGPYEQYF
- - TRBJ2-2 TRBV5-3 TGTGCCAGAAGCGTCTCGGGACTCCCCACCGGGGAGCTGTTTTTT CARSVSGLPTGELFF
- - TRBJ2-6 TRBV11-3 TGTGCCAGCAGCTTAGGAGTTTTTGTTGGGGCCAACGTCCTGACTTTC CASSLGVFVGANVLTF
- - TRBJ2-1 TRBV4-1 TGCGCCAGCAGCCAAGAAGGCTGGACTACCAATGAGCAGTTCTTC CASSQEGWTTNEQFF
- - TRBJ1-5 TRBV6-6 TGTGCCAGCAGTTATGGAGGGAGCAATCAGCCCCAGCATTTT CASSYGGSNQPQHF
- - TRBJ2-5 TRBV10-3 TGTGCCATCAGCGCGGGACAGCGAGCCCAAGAGACCCAGTACTTC CAISAGQRAQETQYF
- - TRBJ1-5 TRBV28 TGTGCCAGCAGGAGGAGATTCAATCAGCCCCAGCATTTT CASRRRFNQPQHF
- - TRBJ2-2 TRBV27 TGTGCCAGCAGCCGACATATCGGGACAACTGGCGGGGAGCTGTTTTTT CASSRHIGTTGGELFF
- TRBD2 TRBJ2-1 TRBV7-2 TGTGCCAGCAGCTCGGGACTAGCGGGAGGGGGAGCCTACAATGAGCAGTTCTTC CASSSGLAGGGAYNEQFF
- - TRBJ2-7 TRBV28 TGTGCCAGCAGTTTACCTCCGACAGGTAAAGACTACGAGCAGTACTTC CASSLPPTGKDYEQYF
- TRBD2 TRBJ2-3 TRBV9 TGTGCCAGCAGCCCCCAACTAGCGGGAGGGCCCGCAGATACGCAGTATTTT CASSPQLAGGPADTQYF
- - TRBJ1-1 TRBV2 TGTGCCAGCAGTGAAGGGACAATGAACACTGAAGCTTTCTTT CASSEGTMNTEAFF
- TRBD1 TRBJ2-2 TRBV28 TGTGCCAGCAGTTTGCTCCAGGGGGCTAACGGGGAGCTGTTTTTT CASSLLQGANGELFF
once - TRBJ1-2 TRBV5-1 TGCGCCAGCAGCTTGGTCCTTTTCGAGGGCTACACCTTC CASSLVLFEGYTF
- TRBD1 TRBJ1-6 TRBV9 TGTGCCAGCAGCGTGGGGGACAGCTCCTATAATTCACCCCTCCACTTT CASSVGDSSYNSPLHF
- - TRBJ1-5 TRBV7-3 TGTGCCAGCAGCTCCCATCAGGGGCAGCCCCAGCATTTT CASSSHQGQPQHF
- - TRBJ1-6 TRBV28 TGTGCCAGCAACCCCAATACAGGGATAAGGTATTCACCCCTCCACTTT CASNPNTGIRYSPLHF
- - TRBJ2-2 TRBV6-6 TGTGCCAGCAGTATGAACTTAAACACCGGGGAGCTGTTTTTT CASSMNLNTGELFF
- - TRBJ1-6 TRBV14 TGTGCCAGCAGCCGGAAGACAGGTCCTAGCTCCTATAATTCACCCCTCCACTTT CASSRKTGPSSYNSPLHF
- TRBD2 TRBJ2-5 TRBV12-5 TGTGCTAGTGGCCGTGGACTAGCGGGAGAGGTAGAGACCCAGTACTTC CASGRGLAGEVETQYF
- - TRBJ2-1 TRBV14 TGTGCCAGCAGCCGCCGAGATACTTACAATGAGCAGTTCTTC CASSRRDTYNEQFF
- TRBD2 TRBJ2-2 TRBV6-5 TGTGCCAGCAGTTACTTGGGGACTAGGGGCCCCGGGGAGCTGTTTTTT CASSYLGTRGPGELFF
- TRBD2 TRBJ2-7 TRBV2 TGTGCCAGCACCATGTTGGTAGCGGGAGATATGTACGAGCAGTACTTC CASTMLVAGDMYEQYF
- - TRBJ1-4 TRBV6-5 TGTGCCAGCAGTTACGGTCTGGGGGGACTTGGGGAAAAACTGTTTTTT CASSYGLGGLGEKLFF
once - TRBJ2-1 TRBV28 TGTGCCAGCAGTGACGGGGGAGTAGATGAGCAGTTCTTC CASSDGGVDEQFF
once TRBD2 TRBJ2-7 TRBV2 TGTGCCAGCAGCCAAGGGCTAGCGGGAAACGGCTACGAGCAGTACTTC CASSQGLAGNGYEQYF
- TRBD1 TRBJ2-7 TRBV4-1 TGCGCCAGCAGCCCGTGGGACAGGGTCAGGATCGAGCAGTACTTC CASSPWDRVRIEQYF
- TRBD1 TRBJ1-2 TRBV28 TGTGCCAGCAGTCCGGGACAGGGAATCAGACCATTTGGGGATGGCTACACCTTC CASSPGQGIRPFGDGYTF
- TRBD1 TRBJ1-1 TRBV18 TGTGCCAGCTCACCACACTCAGGGGGCAGGACTGAAGCTTTCTTT CASSPHSGGRTEAFF
- - TRBJ1-3 TRBV2 TGTGCCAGCACTAGAAGCGCTTCGTCTGGAAACACCATATATTTT CASTRSASSGNTIYF
- - TRBJ1-1 TRBV5-1 TGCGCCAGCAGCTCGGGGGAGGGCACTGAAGCTTTCTTT CASSSGEGTEAFF
- - TRBJ1-3 TRBV2 TGTGCCAGCAGTGGGCCGGGTGGGAACACCATATATTTT CASSGPGGNTIYF
few - TRBJ2-7 TRBV5-4 TGTGCCAGCAGCTGGGGGCAGTCCTACGAGCAGTACTTC CASSWGQSYEQYF
- TRBD1 TRBJ2-3 TRBV7-3 TGTGCCAGCAGCTTCACAGGGGCGACAGATACGCAGTATTTT CASSFTGATDTQYF
- TRBD1 TRBJ2-1 TRBV5-4 TGTGCCAGCAGCCCGGCAGGGGGCGCCCCCTACAATGAGCAGTTCTTC CASSPAGGAPYNEQFF
- - TRBJ1-1 TRBV7-9 TGTGCCAGCAGCTTAGCGGACAGATCTTTCTTT CASSLADRSFF
- TRBD1 TRBJ2-5 TRBV19 TGTGCCAGTAGTACGGACAGGGGACAAGAGACCCAGTACTTC CASSTDRGQETQYF
- TRBD1 TRBJ2-7 TRBV28 TGTGCCAGCAGTCCGCAAGGGACAGGGGGATACGAGCAGTACTTC CASSPQGTGGYEQYF
- - TRBJ1-2 TRBV6-1 TGTGCCAGCAGTGTCCTCCCGGGACAAGGCTCTGGCTACACCTTC CASSVLPGQGSGYTF
- TRBD1 TRBJ1-5 TRBV28 TGTGCCAGCAGTTTATCGGCAGGGGGGAATCAGCCCCAGCATTTT CASSLSAGGNQPQHF
- TRBD2 TRBJ2-1 TRBV15 TGTGCCACCAGCAGAGATCTGGATAGCGGGAGGTTCAATGAGCAGTTCTTC CATSRDLDSGRFNEQFF
once - TRBJ2-3 TRBV7-9 TGTGCCAGCAGCCAACCAGGGCCCACAGATACGCAGTATTTT CASSQPGPTDTQYF
- - TRBJ2-2 TRBV2 TGTGCCAGCAGCCAGGAACACACGAACACCGGGGAGCTGTTTTTT CASSQEHTNTGELFF
once TRBD2 TRBJ2-7 TRBV7-9 TGTGCCAGCAGTCCCCGCGGGAGTGAAGAGCAGTACTTC CASSPRGSEEQYF
few - TRBJ2-2 TRBV6-5 TGTGCCAGCAGATCCTCGAGCACCGGGGAGCTGTTTTTT CASRSSSTGELFF
- - TRBJ1-2 TRBV5-4 TGTGCCAGCAGCTTGGGGGCGTTTAACTATGGCTACACCTTC CASSLGAFNYGYTF
- - TRBJ2-7 TRBV13 TGTGCCAGCAGCTTGGGGCAGGCCAAGGCGTACTTC CASSLGQAKAYF
- TRBD2 TRBJ2-1 TRBV7-9 TGTGCCAGCACCCTAGCGGGGGGGAACAATGAGCAGTTCTTC CASTLAGGNNEQFF
- TRBD2 TRBJ2-2 TRBV19 TGTGCCAGTAGTCCCAAGCGGGAGCGTCCCGGGGAGCTGTTTTTT CASSPKRERPGELFF
- - TRBJ1-1 TRBV7-3 TGTGCCAGCAGCTTAAGACAGGTTAACACTGAAGCTTTCTTT CASSLRQVNTEAFF
- - TRBJ2-3 TRBV30 TGTGCCTGGAGTCCCGACGGGTGGAAAGGAGATACGCAGTATTTT CAWSPDGWKGDTQYF
- TRBD2 TRBJ2-1 TRBV7-9 TGTGCCAGCAGCTCACTAGCGATCCCCTACAATGAGCAGTTCTTC CASSSLAIPYNEQFF
once - TRBJ2-2 TRBV5-6 TGTGCCAGCAGCTTTCAAGGGGAAACCGGGGAGCTGTTTTTT CASSFQGETGELFF
- TRBD1 TRBJ2-7 TRBV27 TGTGCCAGCAGTTTAGGGGGACAGGGTCCTTACGAGCAGTACTTC CASSLGGQGPYEQYF